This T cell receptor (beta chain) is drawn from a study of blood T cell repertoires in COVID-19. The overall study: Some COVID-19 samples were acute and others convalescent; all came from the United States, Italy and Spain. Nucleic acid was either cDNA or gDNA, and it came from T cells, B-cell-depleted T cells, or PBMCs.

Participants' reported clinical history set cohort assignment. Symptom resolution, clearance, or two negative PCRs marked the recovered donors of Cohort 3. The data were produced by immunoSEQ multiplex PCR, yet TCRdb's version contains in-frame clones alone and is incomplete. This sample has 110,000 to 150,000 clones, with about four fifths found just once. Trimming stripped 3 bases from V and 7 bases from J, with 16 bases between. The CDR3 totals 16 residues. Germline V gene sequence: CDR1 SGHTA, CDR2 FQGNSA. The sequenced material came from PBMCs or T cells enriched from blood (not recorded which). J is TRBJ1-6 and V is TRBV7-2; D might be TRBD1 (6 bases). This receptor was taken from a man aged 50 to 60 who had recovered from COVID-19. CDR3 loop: CASSLTGGRRNSPLHF. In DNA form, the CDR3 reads TGTGCCAGCAGCTTGACCGGGGGGCGCAGAAATTCACCCCTCCACTTT.